This T cell receptor beta chain originates from a study of blood T cell repertoires in COVID-19. For the study at large: Sites in the United States, Italy and Spain provided acute and convalescent COVID-19 samples. Sources were T cells, B-cell-depleted T cells, or PBMCs; the material itself was cDNA or gDNA.

Germline V CDR1 and CDR2: MDHEN, SYDVKM. The V gene lost 10 bases and the J gene lost 3 bases, with 18 bases spanning the gap. The CDR3 contains 14 residues. How the authors handled the data: Scientists estimated how many nucleated cells there were by amplifying reference gene primers. TCRdb keeps only in-frame clones here, not all; method: immunoSEQ multiplex PCR. The D gene and trimming were derived from the DNA, and the V and J assignments and clone size from that table. The profile covers 100,000 to 150,000 clones, with about 91% appearing a single time and 10% taken by the ten largest. Sequenced: peripheral blood. This clonotype originated in a man over 45 with acute or convalescent COVID-19. The chain employs TRBV28 and TRBJ2-5; weak D call: TRBD2 (6 bases). As DNA, the CDR3 is TGTGCCATCACTCCAAATGGGGGGAAAGAGACCCAGTACTTC. Its translation: CAITPNGGKETQYF.